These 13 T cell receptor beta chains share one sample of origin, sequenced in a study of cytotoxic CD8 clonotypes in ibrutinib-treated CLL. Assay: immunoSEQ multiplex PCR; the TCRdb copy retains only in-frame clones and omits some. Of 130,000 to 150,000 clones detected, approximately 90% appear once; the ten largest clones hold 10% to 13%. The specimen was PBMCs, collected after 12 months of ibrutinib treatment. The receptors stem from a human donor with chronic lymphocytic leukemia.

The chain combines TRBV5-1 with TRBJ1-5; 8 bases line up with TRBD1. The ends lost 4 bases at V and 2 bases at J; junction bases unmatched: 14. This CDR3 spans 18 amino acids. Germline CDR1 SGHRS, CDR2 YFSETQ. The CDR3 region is CASSGRGREYLCNQPQHF. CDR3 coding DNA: TGCGCCAGCAGCGGCAGGGGGCGCGAGTACTTATGCAATCAGCCCCAGCATTTT.

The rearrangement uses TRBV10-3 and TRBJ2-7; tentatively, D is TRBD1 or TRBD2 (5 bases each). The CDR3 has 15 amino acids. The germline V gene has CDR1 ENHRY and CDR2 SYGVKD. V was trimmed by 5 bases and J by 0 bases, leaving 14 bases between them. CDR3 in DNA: TGTGCCATCAGTTGGGGACCCCAGGCCTCCTACGAGCAGTACTTC. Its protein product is CAISWGPQASYEQYF.

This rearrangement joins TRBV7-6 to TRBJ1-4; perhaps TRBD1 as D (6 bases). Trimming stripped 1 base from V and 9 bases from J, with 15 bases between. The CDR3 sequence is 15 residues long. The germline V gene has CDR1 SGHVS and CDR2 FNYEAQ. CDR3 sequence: CASSLEAGVDKKLFF. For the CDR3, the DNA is TGTGCCAGCAGCTTAGAGGCAGGGGTGGACAAAAAACTGTTTTTT.

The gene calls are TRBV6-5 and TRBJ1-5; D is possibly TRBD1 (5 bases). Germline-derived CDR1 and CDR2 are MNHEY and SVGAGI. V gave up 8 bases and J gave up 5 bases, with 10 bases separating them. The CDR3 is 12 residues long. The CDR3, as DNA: TGTGCCAGCGGTAGGGGCCATCAGCCCCAGCATTTT. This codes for CASGRGHQPQHF.

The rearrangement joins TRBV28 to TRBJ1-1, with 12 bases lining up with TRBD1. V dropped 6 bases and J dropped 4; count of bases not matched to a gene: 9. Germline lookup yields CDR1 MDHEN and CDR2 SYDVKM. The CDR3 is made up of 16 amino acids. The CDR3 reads CASRRPGQGASTEAFF. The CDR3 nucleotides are TGTGCCAGCAGACGACCGGGACAGGGGGCGTCCACTGAAGCTTTCTTT.

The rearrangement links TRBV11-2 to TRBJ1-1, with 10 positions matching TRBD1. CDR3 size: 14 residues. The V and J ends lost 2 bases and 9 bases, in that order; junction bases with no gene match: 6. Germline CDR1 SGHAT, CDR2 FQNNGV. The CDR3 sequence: CASSLTGTGAKAFF. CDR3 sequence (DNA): TGTGCCAGCAGCTTAACCGGGACAGGGGCGAAAGCTTTCTTT.

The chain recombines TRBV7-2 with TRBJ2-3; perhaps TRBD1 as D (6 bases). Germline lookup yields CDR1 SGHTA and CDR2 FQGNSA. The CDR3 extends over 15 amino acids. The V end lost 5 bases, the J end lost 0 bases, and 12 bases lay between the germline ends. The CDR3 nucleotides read TGTGCCAGCAGCCGAAACAGGGTCAGCACAGATACGCAGTATTTT. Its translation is CASSRNRVSTDTQYF.

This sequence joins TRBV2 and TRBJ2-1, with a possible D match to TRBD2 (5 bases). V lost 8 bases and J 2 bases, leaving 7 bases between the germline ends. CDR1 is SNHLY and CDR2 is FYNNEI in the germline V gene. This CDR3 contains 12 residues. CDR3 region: CASRDTYNEQFF. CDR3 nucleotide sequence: TGTGCCAGCCGGGATACCTACAATGAGCAGTTCTTC.

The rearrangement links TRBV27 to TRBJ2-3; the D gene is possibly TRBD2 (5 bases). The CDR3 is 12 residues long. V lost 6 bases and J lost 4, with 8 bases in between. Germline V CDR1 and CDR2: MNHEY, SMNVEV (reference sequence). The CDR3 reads CASSTRADTQYF. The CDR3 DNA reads TGTGCCAGCAGCACTAGAGCAGATACGCAGTATTTT.

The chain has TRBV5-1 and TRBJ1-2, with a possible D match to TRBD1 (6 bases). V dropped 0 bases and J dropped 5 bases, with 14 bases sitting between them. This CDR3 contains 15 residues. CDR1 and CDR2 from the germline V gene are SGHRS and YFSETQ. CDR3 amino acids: CASSLARARGYGYTF. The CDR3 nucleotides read TGCGCCAGCAGCTTGGCCAGGGCAAGGGGGTATGGCTACACCTTC.

This CDR3 is CASRESGSLYNEQFF. CDR3 DNA: TGTGCCAGCAGAGAAAGCGGGAGTCTCTACAATGAGCAGTTCTTC. V usage is TRBV6-5 and J usage is TRBJ2-1; 8 bases are shared with TRBD2. V trimming: 6 bases; J trimming: 3 bases; junction bases outside the gene matches: 7. This CDR3 region has 15 residues. Germline V gene data show CDR1 as MNHEY and CDR2 as SVGAGI.

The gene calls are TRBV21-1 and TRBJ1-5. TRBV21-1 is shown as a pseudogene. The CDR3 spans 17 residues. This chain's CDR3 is CASSLPYGRGPDQPQHF. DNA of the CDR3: TGTGCCAGCAGCCTCCCCTATGGTCGGGGGCCAGATCAGCCCCAGCATTTT.

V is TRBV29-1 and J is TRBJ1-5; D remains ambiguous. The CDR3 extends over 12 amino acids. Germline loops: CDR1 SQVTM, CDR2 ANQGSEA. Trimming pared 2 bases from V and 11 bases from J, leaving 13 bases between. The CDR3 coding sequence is TGCAGCGTTGAACTTTCGGGTAAGGCCCAGCATTTT. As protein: CSVELSGKAQHF.